Listed below are T cell receptor beta chains from one sample, sequenced in a study of cytotoxic CD8 clonotypes in ibrutinib-treated CLL. The protocol was immunoSEQ multiplex PCR, while the TCRdb copy is restricted to in-frame clones and leaves out a portion. The profile shows about 85,000 clones, about 85% of them singletons. The sample in question was PBMCs, obtained after 12 months of ibrutinib treatment. Receptors originate from a human donor with chronic lymphocytic leukemia. Each CDR3 is given with its conserved first and last residue. The D gene is left open where the match is weak. For some rows the clone size is stated as once, few or many, or as a class when expanded; others skip it.

J gene: TRBJ2-5; V gene: TRBV7-9; clone size: NA; D gene: TRBD2; CDR3 protein: CASSISGRDQETQYF; CDR3 DNA: TGTGCCAGCAGCATCAGCGGGAGAGACCAAGAGACCCAGTACTTC
J gene: TRBJ2-7; V gene: TRBV10-3; clone size: NA; D gene: TRBD2; CDR3 protein: CAIRRASGDAYEQYF; CDR3 DNA: TGTGCCATCAGGAGGGCTAGCGGCGACGCTTACGAGCAGTACTTC
J gene: TRBJ2-6; V gene: TRBV5-1; clone size: NA; D gene: NA; CDR3 protein: CASSLDPHSGANVLTF; CDR3 DNA: TGCGCCAGCAGCTTGGACCCCCACTCTGGGGCCAACGTCCTGACTTTC
J gene: TRBJ1-2; V gene: TRBV15; clone size: NA; D gene: NA; CDR3 protein: CATSRGGGPNYGYTF; CDR3 DNA: TGTGCCACCAGCAGAGGGGGGGGCCCTAACTATGGCTACACCTTC
J gene: TRBJ1-1; V gene: TRBV6-5; clone size: NA; D gene: TRBD1; CDR3 protein: CASSYGQGVGNTEAFF; CDR3 DNA: TGTGCCAGCAGTTATGGGCAGGGGGTTGGGAACACTGAAGCTTTCTTT
J gene: TRBJ1-1; V gene: TRBV7-9; clone size: NA; D gene: NA; CDR3 protein: CASSLMEVADTEAFF; CDR3 DNA: TGTGCCAGCAGCTTGATGGAGGTGGCGGACACTGAAGCTTTCTTT
J gene: TRBJ1-6; V gene: TRBV4-1; clone size: NA; D gene: TRBD1; CDR3 protein: CASSQEAGGGSPLHF; CDR3 DNA: TGCGCCAGCAGCCAAGAGGCAGGGGGAGGTTCACCCCTCCACTTT
J gene: TRBJ2-7; V gene: TRBV2; clone size: NA; D gene: NA; CDR3 protein: CASSGGAPYEQYF; CDR3 DNA: TGTGCCAGCAGTGGGGGGGCCCCCTACGAGCAGTACTTC
J gene: TRBJ2-7; V gene: TRBV28; clone size: NA; D gene: TRBD1; CDR3 protein: CASRDRGRYEQYF; CDR3 DNA: TGTGCCAGCAGGGACAGGGGAAGGTACGAGCAGTACTTC
J gene: TRBJ1-5; V gene: TRBV10-3; clone size: NA; D gene: NA; CDR3 protein: CAMGWDSNQPQHF; CDR3 DNA: TGTGCCATGGGCTGGGATAGCAATCAGCCCCAGCATTTT
J gene: TRBJ2-7; V gene: TRBV5-8; clone size: NA; D gene: NA; CDR3 protein: CAAGAQTYEQYF; CDR3 DNA: TGTGCCGCGGGGGCACAAACCTACGAGCAGTACTTC
J gene: TRBJ2-3; V gene: TRBV9; clone size: NA; D gene: TRBD2; CDR3 protein: CASSPGLAGDTQYF; CDR3 DNA: TGTGCCAGCAGCCCAGGACTAGCCGGGGATACGCAGTATTTT
J gene: TRBJ2-7; V gene: TRBV7-8; clone size: NA; D gene: NA; CDR3 protein: CASSLGGRDNPLYEQYF; CDR3 DNA: TGTGCCAGCAGCTTAGGTGGTCGAGACAACCCCCTCTACGAGCAGTACTTC
J gene: TRBJ2-7; V gene: TRBV4-2; clone size: NA; D gene: NA; CDR3 protein: CASSQDTARIEQYF; CDR3 DNA: TGTGCCAGCAGCCAAGATACGGCCCGCATCGAGCAGTACTTC
J gene: TRBJ2-7; V gene: TRBV4-3; clone size: few; D gene: TRBD1; CDR3 protein: CASSRDRFGGYEQYF; CDR3 DNA: TGCGCCAGCAGCAGGGACAGGTTTGGGGGCTACGAGCAGTACTTC
J gene: TRBJ2-7; V gene: TRBV4-3; clone size: NA; D gene: NA; CDR3 protein: CASSQAWAGIPYEQYF; CDR3 DNA: TGCGCCAGCAGCCAAGCTTGGGCAGGGATTCCCTACGAGCAGTACTTC
J gene: TRBJ1-4; V gene: TRBV5-4; clone size: once; D gene: TRBD1; CDR3 protein: CASSADRGLGNEKLFF; CDR3 DNA: TGTGCCAGCAGCGCGGACAGGGGGCTTGGTAATGAAAAACTGTTTTTT
J gene: TRBJ2-5; V gene: TRBV5-6; clone size: NA; D gene: NA; CDR3 protein: CASSTLGGLRETQYF; CDR3 DNA: TGTGCCAGCAGCACACTAGGCGGGCTACGAGAGACCCAGTACTTC
J gene: TRBJ1-1; V gene: TRBV10-3; clone size: NA; D gene: NA; CDR3 protein: CASKGGNTEAFF; CDR3 DNA: TGTGCCAGCAAAGGGGGGAACACTGAAGCTTTCTTT
J gene: TRBJ2-6; V gene: TRBV27; clone size: once; D gene: NA; CDR3 protein: CASSPMWYWSSGANVLTF; CDR3 DNA: TGTGCCAGCAGCCCCATGTGGTACTGGAGCTCTGGGGCCAACGTCCTGACTTTC
J gene: TRBJ1-1; V gene: TRBV9; clone size: few; D gene: TRBD1; CDR3 protein: CASSVGAGGRTEAFF; CDR3 DNA: TGTGCCAGCAGCGTAGGGGCAGGGGGCAGGACTGAAGCTTTCTTT
J gene: TRBJ2-3; V gene: TRBV7-2; clone size: NA; D gene: NA; CDR3 protein: CASSLFDTQYF; CDR3 DNA: TGTGCCAGCAGCTTATTTGATACGCAGTATTTT
J gene: TRBJ1-6; V gene: TRBV28; clone size: NA; D gene: NA; CDR3 protein: CASSFLSPLHF; CDR3 DNA: TGTGCCAGCAGTTTCCTTTCACCCCTCCACTTT
J gene: TRBJ1-2; V gene: TRBV18; clone size: NA; D gene: NA; CDR3 protein: CASSPRGGRPDGYTF; CDR3 DNA: TGTGCCAGCTCACCACGGGGGGGTAGGCCTGATGGCTACACCTTC
J gene: TRBJ2-5; V gene: TRBV5-1; clone size: NA; D gene: TRBD1; CDR3 protein: CASSPGQGNPQETQYF; CDR3 DNA: TGCGCCAGCAGCCCGGGACAGGGTAATCCCCAAGAGACCCAGTACTTC
J gene: TRBJ1-2; V gene: TRBV5-1; clone size: NA; D gene: TRBD1; CDR3 protein: CASSSDRGPYGYTF; CDR3 DNA: TGCGCCAGCAGCAGTGACAGGGGCCCATATGGCTACACCTTC
J gene: TRBJ1-2; V gene: TRBV27; clone size: NA; D gene: NA; CDR3 protein: CASSFQGLVGYTF; CDR3 DNA: TGTGCCAGCAGTTTTCAGGGGTTAGTGGGCTACACCTTC
J gene: TRBJ2-3; V gene: TRBV20-1; clone size: NA; D gene: NA; CDR3 protein: CSATLRDTQYF; CDR3 DNA: TGCAGTGCTACCTTAAGGGATACGCAGTATTTT
J gene: TRBJ1-3; V gene: TRBV5-4; clone size: few; D gene: TRBD1; CDR3 protein: CASSQGEGTIYF; CDR3 DNA: TGTGCCAGCAGCCAGGGGGAGGGGACCATATATTTT
J gene: TRBJ2-5; V gene: TRBV9; clone size: NA; D gene: TRBD2; CDR3 protein: CASSPHVGLAGAETQYF; CDR3 DNA: TGTGCCAGCAGCCCTCACGTGGGACTAGCGGGAGCCGAGACCCAGTACTTC
J gene: TRBJ2-5; V gene: TRBV7-8; clone size: NA; D gene: NA; CDR3 protein: CASSLGWAEGQETQYF; CDR3 DNA: TGTGCCAGCAGCTTGGGGTGGGCGGAGGGACAAGAGACCCAGTACTTC
J gene: TRBJ2-7; V gene: TRBV19; clone size: once; D gene: NA; CDR3 protein: CASMGATRGAYEQYF; CDR3 DNA: TGTGCCAGTATGGGTGCAACCCGGGGCGCCTACGAGCAGTACTTC
J gene: TRBJ2-3; V gene: TRBV4-3; clone size: NA; D gene: NA; CDR3 protein: CASSQGWTSTDTQYF; CDR3 DNA: TGCGCCAGCAGCCAAGGATGGACCTCCACAGATACGCAGTATTTT
J gene: TRBJ1-1; V gene: TRBV10-3; clone size: NA; D gene: TRBD1; CDR3 protein: CAISETGGWNTEAFF; CDR3 DNA: TGTGCCATCAGTGAGACAGGGGGCTGGAACACTGAAGCTTTCTTT
J gene: TRBJ2-5; V gene: TRBV7-2; clone size: NA; D gene: TRBD2; CDR3 protein: CASSLDRGSGETQYF; CDR3 DNA: TGTGCCAGCAGCTTAGATCGGGGTAGCGGGGAGACCCAGTACTTC
J gene: TRBJ2-1; V gene: TRBV11-2; clone size: NA; D gene: TRBD2; CDR3 protein: CASSWTSGSDNEQFF; CDR3 DNA: TGTGCCAGCAGCTGGACTAGCGGGAGCGACAATGAGCAGTTCTTC
J gene: TRBJ1-5; V gene: TRBV7-2; clone size: NA; D gene: NA; CDR3 protein: CASSLLGTLNQPQHF; CDR3 DNA: TGTGCCAGCAGCTTACTCGGGACGCTCAATCAGCCCCAGCATTTT
J gene: TRBJ2-1; V gene: TRBV7-9; clone size: NA; D gene: NA; CDR3 protein: CATSPTAAFPTRQFF; CDR3 DNA: TGTGCCACCTCTCCCACGGCAGCTTTCCCCACTAGGCAGTTCTTC
J gene: TRBJ1-4; V gene: TRBV10-3; clone size: many; D gene: NA; CDR3 protein: CAISVRGAEKLFF; CDR3 DNA: TGTGCCATCAGCGTTAGGGGGGCTGAAAAACTGTTTTTT
J gene: TRBJ2-5; V gene: TRBV11-3; clone size: NA; D gene: NA; CDR3 protein: CASSLGVDETQYF; CDR3 DNA: TGTGCCAGCAGCTTAGGGGTAGACGAGACCCAGTACTTC
J gene: TRBJ2-5; V gene: TRBV19; clone size: few; D gene: TRBD2; CDR3 protein: CASSGGRETQYF; CDR3 DNA: TGTGCCAGTAGCGGGGGGAGGGAGACCCAGTACTTC
J gene: TRBJ1-1; V gene: TRBV7-9; clone size: many; D gene: NA; CDR3 protein: CASSLQMNTEAFF; CDR3 DNA: TGTGCCAGCAGCTTACAAATGAACACTGAAGCTTTCTTT
J gene: TRBJ2-2; V gene: TRBV29-1; clone size: many; D gene: NA; CDR3 protein: CSVGGAGTGELFF; CDR3 DNA: TGCAGCGTTGGCGGGGCCGGGACCGGGGAGCTGTTTTTT
J gene: TRBJ2-2; V gene: TRBV7-9; clone size: few; D gene: NA; CDR3 protein: CASMRGNTGELFF; CDR3 DNA: TGTGCCAGCATGAGAGGGAACACCGGGGAGCTGTTTTTT
J gene: TRBJ2-7; V gene: TRBV5-1; clone size: once; D gene: TRBD1; CDR3 protein: CASSLRTGYYEQYF; CDR3 DNA: TGCGCCAGCAGCTTGCGGACAGGCTACTACGAGCAGTACTTC